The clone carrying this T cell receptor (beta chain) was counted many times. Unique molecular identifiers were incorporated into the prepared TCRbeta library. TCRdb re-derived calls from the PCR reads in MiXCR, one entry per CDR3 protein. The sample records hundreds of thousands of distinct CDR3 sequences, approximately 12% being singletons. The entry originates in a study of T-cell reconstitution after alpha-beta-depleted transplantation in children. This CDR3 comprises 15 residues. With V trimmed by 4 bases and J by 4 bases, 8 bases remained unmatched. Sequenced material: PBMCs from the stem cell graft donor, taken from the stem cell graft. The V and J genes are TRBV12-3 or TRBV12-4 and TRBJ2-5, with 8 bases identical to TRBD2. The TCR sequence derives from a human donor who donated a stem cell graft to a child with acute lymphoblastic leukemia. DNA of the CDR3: TGTGCCAGCAGTTCCGGACTAGCTTTACTAGAGACCCAGTACTTC. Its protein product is CASSSGLALLETQYF.